This T cell receptor (beta chain) originates from a study of blood T cell repertoires in COVID-19. Study-wide context: Collection of acute and convalescent COVID-19 samples took place in the United States, Italy and Spain. T cells, B-cell-depleted T cells, or PBMCs provided the cDNA or gDNA that served as material.

The CDR3 consists of 15 residues. CDR1 is MDHEN and CDR2 is SYDVKM in the germline V gene. Germline trimming cut 0 bases from V and 7 bases from J; bases unmatched to any gene: 5. Original analysis: The assay estimated nucleated cells by amplifying reference gene primers. Repertoires were generated with immunoSEQ multiplex PCR, while TCRdb's copy carries only in-frame clones and drops some. The DNA gave D and trimming, while V, J and clone size come from that table. In the table there are some 120,000 clones, 70% to 90% of which are singletons. The receptor was derived from a man aged 40-55 years with acute or convalescent COVID-19. The sequenced sample was peripheral blood. V gene TRBV28 combines with J gene TRBJ1-5; TRBD1 agrees at 8 bases. CDR3 nucleotides: TGTGCCAGCAGTTTATGGGACAGGGTCGGGCAGCCCCAGCATTTT. Translating it yields CASSLWDRVGQPQHF.